The 23 T cell receptor beta chains in this list originate from one sample, sequenced in a study of control samples from healthy donors and cancer patients. Measured with immunoSEQ multiplex PCR; TCRdb has only the in-frame clones, and not every one. The sample lists approximately 70,000 clones, approximately 84% seen once, with over 12% in the top ten. The specimen sequenced was blood. All receptors come from a man aged 50 to 59 in good health.

The V gene is TRBV6-6, the J gene TRBJ1-5; D gene unclear. V was pared by 3 bases and J by 4 bases, with 10 bases between. This CDR3 has 14 amino acids. CDR1 MNHNY and CDR2 SVGAGI come from the germline V gene (reference sequence). This CDR3 is CASSYLATNQPQHF. Here the CDR3 DNA reads TGTGCCAGCAGTTATCTTGCGACAAATCAGCCCCAGCATTTT.

The genes are TRBV2 and TRBJ2-2, with 12 bases matching TRBD2. This CDR3 has 16 residues. The germline CDR1 and CDR2 sequences are SNHLY and FYNNEI. V shed 5 bases, J shed 3 bases, and the junction held 4 bases outside the gene matches. In DNA, the CDR3 is TGTGCCAGCAGTTATCTAGCGGGAGGGGACACCGGGGAGCTGTTTTTT. Protein sequence: CASSYLAGGDTGELFF.

The genes are TRBV6-5 and TRBJ2-2, with 12 bases matching TRBD1. This CDR3 region has 16 residues. CDR1 is MNHEY and CDR2 is SVGAGI in the germline V gene. V was pared by 0 bases and J by 7 bases, with 3 bases of the junction left unmatched. Here the CDR3 DNA reads TGTGCCAGCAGTTACTCCGGGACAGGGGGCTTCGGGGAGCTGTTTTTT. Protein: CASSYSGTGGFGELFF.

The chain is built from TRBV7-9 and TRBJ2-1; the D call may be TRBD1 or TRBD2 (5 bases each). From germline, CDR1 is SEHNR and CDR2 FQNEAQ (reference sequence). The CDR3 totals 14 residues. The V gene lost 5 bases and the J gene lost 5 bases, with 13 bases spanning the gap. The CDR3, as DNA: TGTGCCAGCAGCGCGCTCCGGGGCCACAATGAGCAGTTCTTC. This translates into CASSALRGHNEQFF.

V and J are TRBV11-2 and TRBJ2-4; D is unclear. V was clipped by 0 bases and J by 2 bases, with 8 bases between them. The CDR3 spans 15 residues. Germline V lookup: CDR1 SGHAT, CDR2 FQNNGV. The CDR3 spells CASSLEGSSKNIQYF. In nucleotides, the CDR3 is TGTGCCAGCAGCTTAGAAGGCTCCTCCAAAAACATTCAGTACTTC.

This clone was seen a single time. This chain connects TRBV6-4 to TRBJ2-3; D is ambiguous. This CDR3 is built from 13 residues. V lost 5 bases and J 4 bases, leaving 10 bases between the germline ends. The germline gives CDR1 MRHNA, CDR2 SNTAGT. The CDR3 reads CASSSKESDTQYF. In nucleotides, the CDR3 is TGTGCCAGCAGTTCCAAAGAGTCAGATACGCAGTATTTT.

V and J are TRBV5-1 and TRBJ2-3; D uncertain. Trimming took off 0 bases at V and 1 base at J, with 6 bases between the two ends. The CDR3 covers 14 residues. Germline lookup yields CDR1 SGHRS and CDR2 YFSETQ. CDR3 sequence (DNA): TGCGCCAGCAGCTTGGCCCAGGGCACAGATACGCAGTATTTT. Protein: CASSLAQGTDTQYF.

The chain uses TRBV20-1 and TRBJ2-1; D is undetermined. The V gene lost 3 bases and the J gene lost 10 bases, with 7 bases spanning the gap. In germline, CDR1 is DFQATT, CDR2 SNEGSKA (reference sequence). CDR3 length: 10 residues. CDR3 nucleotides: TGCAGTGCTAGTAGATCGGAGCAGTTCTTC. Translating it yields CSASRSEQFF.

The rearrangement links TRBV4-1 to TRBJ2-1; 7 bases agree with TRBD2. Germline loops: CDR1 MGHRA, CDR2 YSYEKL. The CDR3 contains 17 residues. V shed 0 bases and J 8 bases; nucleotides not matched to a gene: 13. The CDR3 DNA is TGCGCCAGCAGCCAAGATACAATGGGCGGGAGTCGCTATGAGCAGTTCTTC. Amino acids: CASSQDTMGGSRYEQFF.

This chain uses TRBV4-3 with TRBJ2-5; TRBD1 is a possible D gene (5 bases). CDR1 LGHNA and CDR2 YSLEER come from the germline V gene. Trimming pared 4 bases from V and 2 bases from J, leaving 14 bases between. CDR3 length: 15 residues. CDR3 nucleotides: TGCGCCAGCAGCCGCCTCCTGGACAAACAAGAGACCCAGTACTTC. Its translation is CASSRLLDKQETQYF.

The rearrangement links TRBV29-1 to TRBJ1-2; unclear D gene. V dropped 4 bases and J dropped 0 bases, with 6 bases sitting between them. Germline V gene data show CDR1 as SQVTM and CDR2 as ANQGSEA. CDR3 length: 12 residues. The CDR3 DNA is TGCAGCGTTGTCGAGGCTAACTATGGCTACACCTTC. This encodes CSVVEANYGYTF.

This clone was counted a few times. This chain uses TRBV6-4 with TRBJ2-1; TRBD2 matches at 11 bases. The V segment lost 3 bases and the J segment 8 bases; nucleotides outside the gene matches: 6. This CDR3 is 15 amino acids long. CDR1 and CDR2 (germline): MRHNA, SNTAGT. CDR3 residues: CASSETSGSGDEQFF. CDR3 in DNA: TGTGCCAGCAGTGAAACTAGCGGGAGTGGGGATGAGCAGTTCTTC.

The chain links TRBV3-1 (or the pseudogene TRBV3-2) to TRBJ2-7; 8 nucleotides match TRBD2. CDR1 and CDR2 from the germline V gene are LGHDT and YNNKEL (reference sequence). The CDR3 is 15 amino acids. V dropped 3 bases and J dropped 4; count of bases not matched to a gene: 8. The CDR3 coding sequence is TGTGCCAGCAGCCACGAGAGCGGGAGCCCATACGAGCAGTACTTC. As protein: CASSHESGSPYEQYF.

The genes are TRBV29-1 and TRBJ2-2; perhaps TRBD1 as D (10 bases). CDR1 is SQVTM, CDR2 ANQGSEA, per germline. The length of the CDR3 is 18 residues. Trimming took off 7 bases at V and 2 bases at J, with 26 bases between the two ends. The CDR3 DNA follows: TGCAGCGGGAGACAGGGGGCAATAGCGGGGGTTAACACCGGGGAGCTGTTTTTT. Its translation is CSGRQGAIAGVNTGELFF.

This chain links TRBV7-3 with TRBJ2-1, with TRBD2 matching over 11 bases. Germline CDR1 SGHTA, CDR2 FQGTGA. V trimming: 2 bases; J trimming: 7 bases; junction bases outside the gene matches: 4. The CDR3 extends over 15 amino acids. The CDR3 DNA reads TGTGCCAGCAGCTTAGTCGGGACTAGCGGTAATGAGCAGTTCTTC. Translated, it gives CASSLVGTSGNEQFF.

This chain connects TRBV14 to TRBJ1-3; D not resolved. Trimming took off 3 bases at V and 4 bases at J, with 10 bases between the two ends. This CDR3 is built from 14 residues. Germline-derived CDR1 and CDR2 are SGHDN and FVKESK. The CDR3 nucleotides read TGTGCCAGCAGCCACTCCGGGGAAGGAAACACCATATATTTT. It translates to CASSHSGEGNTIYF.

This chain connects TRBV11-3 to TRBJ2-7; 8 bases match TRBD1. The CDR3 is 16 amino acids. V shed 5 bases, J shed 6 bases, and the junction held 15 bases outside the gene matches. CDR1 and CDR2 from the germline V gene are SGHNT and YENEEA. The CDR3 loop is CASSGRDRMGLGEQYF. The CDR3, as DNA: TGTGCCAGCAGCGGTCGGGACAGGATGGGCCTGGGCGAGCAGTACTTC.

The gene calls are TRBV4-3 and TRBJ2-1; tentatively, D is TRBD1 (5 bases). The CDR3 covers 15 residues. V lost 0 bases and J lost 8, with 14 bases in between. Germline V lookup: CDR1 LGHNA, CDR2 YSLEER. In nucleotides, the CDR3 is TGCGCCAGCAGCCAAGACCAGGGCGTCCTCGATGAGCAGTTCTTC. Its protein is CASSQDQGVLDEQFF.

The rearrangement joins TRBV6-2 or TRBV6-3 to TRBJ2-4, with D perhaps TRBD1 (5 bases). Germline-derived CDR1 and CDR2 are MNHEY and SVGEGT. V was pared by 6 bases and J by 1 base, with 10 bases between. The CDR3 consists of 14 residues. CDR3 DNA: TGTGCCAGCAGCGAAGGGGTGGCCAAAAACATTCAGTACTTC. Amino acid sequence: CASSEGVAKNIQYF.

The chain is built from TRBV4-2 and TRBJ1-1, with 8 positions matching TRBD1. CDR1 LGHNA and CDR2 YNFKEQ come from the germline V gene. The junction had 5 bases not matched to a gene; V was cut back by 0 bases and J by 5 bases. This CDR3 is 15 amino acids long. The CDR3 nucleotides are TGTGCCAGCAGCCAAGAGGACAGGGTGATAACTGAAGCTTTCTTT. It yields the protein CASSQEDRVITEAFF.

The chain links TRBV4-3 to TRBJ2-6; 9 positions match TRBD1. Looked up from germline, CDR1 is LGHNA and CDR2 is YSLEER. V trimming: 1 base; J trimming: 0 bases; junction bases outside the gene matches: 7. This CDR3 spans 19 amino acids. The CDR3 coding sequence is TGCGCCAGCAGCCAAGTCGTGGGACAGGGATTCTCTGGGGCCAACGTCCTGACTTTC. The encoded protein is CASSQVVGQGFSGANVLTF.

V is TRBV10-3 and J is TRBJ2-2; no clear D. CDR1 is ENHRY and CDR2 is SYGVKD in the germline V gene. The CDR3 has 14 residues. With 2 bases removed from V and 7 bases from J, the gap between germline ends came to 11 bases. Written as DNA, the CDR3 is TGTGCCATCAGTGAGGGGATTGCGAGCGGGGAGCTGTTTTTT. Protein product: CAISEGIASGELFF.

The J gene is TRBJ2-2, the V gene TRBV5-1; possibly TRBD1 for D (6 bases). Trimming took off 0 bases at V and 4 bases at J, with 10 bases between the two ends. The CDR3 runs to 15 residues. Looked up from germline, CDR1 is SGHRS and CDR2 is YFSETQ. CDR3 protein: CASSLDRVGTGELFF. The CDR3 nucleotides read TGCGCCAGCAGCTTGGACAGGGTCGGCACCGGGGAGCTGTTTTTT. The complete variable domain, with remaining parts taken from reference TRBV5-1 and TRBJ2-2, reads KAGVTQTPRYLIKTRGQQVTLSCSPISGHRSVSWYQQTPGQGLQFLFEYFSETQRNKGNFPGRFSGRQFSNSRSEMNVSTLELGDSALYLCASSLDRVGTGELFFGEGSRLTVL.